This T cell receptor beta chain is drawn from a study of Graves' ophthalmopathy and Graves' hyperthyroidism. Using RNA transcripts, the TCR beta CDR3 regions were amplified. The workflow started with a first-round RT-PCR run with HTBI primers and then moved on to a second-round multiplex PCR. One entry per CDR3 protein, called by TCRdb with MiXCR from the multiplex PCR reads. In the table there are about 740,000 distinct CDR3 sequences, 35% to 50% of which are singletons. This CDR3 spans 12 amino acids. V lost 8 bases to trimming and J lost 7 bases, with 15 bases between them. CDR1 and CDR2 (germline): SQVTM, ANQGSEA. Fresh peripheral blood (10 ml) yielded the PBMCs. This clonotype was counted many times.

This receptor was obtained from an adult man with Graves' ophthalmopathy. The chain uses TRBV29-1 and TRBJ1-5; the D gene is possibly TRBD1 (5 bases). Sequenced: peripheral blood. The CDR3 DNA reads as TGCAGCTCTGGGGGGGAGGGACAGCCCCAGCATTTT. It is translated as CSSGGEGQPQHF.